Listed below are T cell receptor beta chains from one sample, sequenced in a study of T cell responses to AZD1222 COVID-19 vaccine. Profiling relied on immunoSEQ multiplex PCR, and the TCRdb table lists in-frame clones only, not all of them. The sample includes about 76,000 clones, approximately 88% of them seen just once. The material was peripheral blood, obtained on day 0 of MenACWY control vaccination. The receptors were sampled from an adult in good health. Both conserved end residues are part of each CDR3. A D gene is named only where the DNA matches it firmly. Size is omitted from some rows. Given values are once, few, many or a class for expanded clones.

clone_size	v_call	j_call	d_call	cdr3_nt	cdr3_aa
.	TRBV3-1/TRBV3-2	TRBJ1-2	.	TGTGCCAGCAGCCAAATGGGGGGCGGCTATGGCTACACCTTC	CASSQMGGGYGYTF
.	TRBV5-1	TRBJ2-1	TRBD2	TGCGCCAGCAGCCAAAGCGGGGACTCCTACAATGAGCAGTTCTTC	CASSQSGDSYNEQFF
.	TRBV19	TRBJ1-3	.	TGTGCCAGTAGTATTACAGGGAGTGGAAACACCATATATTTT	CASSITGSGNTIYF
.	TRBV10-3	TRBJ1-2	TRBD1	TGTGCCATCCAGGGGGCGGCCTATGGCTACACCTTC	CAIQGAAYGYTF
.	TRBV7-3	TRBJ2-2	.	TGTGCCAGCAGCTTAGGACAGCACACCGGGGAGCTGTTTTTT	CASSLGQHTGELFF
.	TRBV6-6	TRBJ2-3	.	TGTGCCAGCAGTTACTCGAATGGGGCGGATACGCAGTATTTT	CASSYSNGADTQYF
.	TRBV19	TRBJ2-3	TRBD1	TGTGCCAGTAGTATAATGGGACAGAGCACAGATACGCAGTATTTT	CASSIMGQSTDTQYF
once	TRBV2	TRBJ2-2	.	TGTGCCAGCTGCTTACAGGGTTCGGGGAACACCGGGGAGCTGTTTTTT	CASCLQGSGNTGELFF
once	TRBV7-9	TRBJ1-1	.	TGTGCCAGCAGCCCGGCGTCTTTGGGGGTTCGAGCTTTCTTT	CASSPASLGVRAFF
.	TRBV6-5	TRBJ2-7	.	TGTGCCAGCAGTTCCCTCAGGGAGACCTACGAGCAGTACTTC	CASSSLRETYEQYF
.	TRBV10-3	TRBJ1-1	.	TGTGCCATCAGGGGGACGGTGAACACTGAAGCTTTCTTT	CAIRGTVNTEAFF
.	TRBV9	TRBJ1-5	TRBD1	TGTGCCAGCAGCGTAGGGGGACAGACCAATCAGCCCCAGCATTTT	CASSVGGQTNQPQHF
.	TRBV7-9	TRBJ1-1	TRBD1	TGTGCCAGCAGCTTAGGACAGGGGAACACTGAAGCTTTCTTT	CASSLGQGNTEAFF
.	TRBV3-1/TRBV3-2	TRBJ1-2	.	TGTGCCAGCAGCCACGCGGGACTCCCGAGAAGCAACTATGGCTACACCTTC	CASSHAGLPRSNYGYTF
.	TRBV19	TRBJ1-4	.	TGTGCCAGTAGTAGAGACCGTTTTGAAAAACTGTTTTTT	CASSRDRFEKLFF
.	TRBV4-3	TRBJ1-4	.	TGCGCCAGCAGCCAAGATACAGGGCCCTATGAAAAACTGTTTTTT	CASSQDTGPYEKLFF
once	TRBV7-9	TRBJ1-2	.	TGTGCCAGCAGCTTAGATTCAAGTCGCGAAACGAGCTACACCTTC	CASSLDSSRETSYTF
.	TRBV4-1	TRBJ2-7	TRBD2	TGCGCCAGCAGCCAAGAGGTCCCCTTGGGCGGGAGCAGAAACGAGCAGTACTTC	CASSQEVPLGGSRNEQYF
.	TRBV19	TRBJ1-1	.	TGTGCCAGTAGTATAGACGGATACACTGAAGCTTTCTTT	CASSIDGYTEAFF
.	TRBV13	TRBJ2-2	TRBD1	TGTGCCAGCACCCTCCCGGGGACAGGGGGTGCCGGGGAGCTGTTTTTT	CASTLPGTGGAGELFF
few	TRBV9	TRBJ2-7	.	TGTGCCAGCAGCGTACGCCAGGCTGGACTACGCGAGCAGTACTTC	CASSVRQAGLREQYF
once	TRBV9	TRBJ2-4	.	TGTGCCAGCAGCCCTCCGGGCAGGTCGGACATTCAGTACTTC	CASSPPGRSDIQYF
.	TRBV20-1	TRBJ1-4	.	TGCAGTGCGCCCTCCGGGCAGAAACTGTTTTTT	CSAPSGQKLFF
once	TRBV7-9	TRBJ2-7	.	TGTGCCAGCAGCTTACTGTTGTACGAGCAGTACTTC	CASSLLLYEQYF
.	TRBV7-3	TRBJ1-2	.	TGTGCCAGCAGCTTAAAGGGCAGATATGGCTACACCTTC	CASSLKGRYGYTF
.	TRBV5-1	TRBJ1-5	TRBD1	TGCGCCAGCAGCGGGGGGACAGGCCCGGGGCAGCCCCAGCATTTT	CASSGGTGPGQPQHF
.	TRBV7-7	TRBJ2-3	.	TGTGCCAGCAGCTTGGGACTGGGAATCGGAGATACGCAGTATTTT	CASSLGLGIGDTQYF
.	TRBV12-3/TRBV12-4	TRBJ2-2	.	TGTGCCAGCAGTCTGGACACCGGGGAGCTGTTTTTT	CASSLDTGELFF
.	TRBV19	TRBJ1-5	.	TGTGCCAGTAGTATCCCCCCATCGGCCCAGCATTTT	CASSIPPSAQHF
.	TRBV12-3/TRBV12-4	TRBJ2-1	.	TGTGCCAGCAGTTGGGTGTCGCCTGAGCAGTTCTTC	CASSWVSPEQFF
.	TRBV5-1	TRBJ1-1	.	TGCGCCAGCAGGTACACAGACGAAGCTTTCTTT	CASRYTDEAFF
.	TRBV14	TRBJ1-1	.	TGTGCCAGCAGCCAAGTTCCAGGGAAGAGGGCTGAAGCTTTCTTT	CASSQVPGKRAEAFF
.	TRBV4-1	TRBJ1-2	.	TGCGCCAGCAGCCCCGGACACTATGGGCACTATGGCTACACCTTC	CASSPGHYGHYGYTF
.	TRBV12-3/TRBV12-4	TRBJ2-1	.	TGTGCCAGCAGTCCCCCGGACGATAATGAGCAGTTCTTC	CASSPPDDNEQFF
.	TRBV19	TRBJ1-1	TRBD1	TGTGCCAGTAGTATCCAGGGGGCAAGACCGAACACTGAAGCTTTCTTT	CASSIQGARPNTEAFF
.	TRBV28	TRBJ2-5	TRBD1	TGTGCCAGCAGTTTGCCAGGGGGCGCTTGGGAGACCCAGTACTTC	CASSLPGGAWETQYF
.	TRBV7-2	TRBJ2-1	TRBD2	TGTGCCAGCAGCTTAGTTGGGGGAGGGCACCCCTACAATGAGCAGTTCTTC	CASSLVGGGHPYNEQFF
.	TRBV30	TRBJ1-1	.	TGTGCCTCGATTCGGGCGGAGACTGAAGCTTTCTTT	CASIRAETEAFF
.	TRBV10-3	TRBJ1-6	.	TGTGCCATCAGTGAAAACAGAAGGGTTGGAAATTCACCCCTCCACTTT	CAISENRRVGNSPLHF
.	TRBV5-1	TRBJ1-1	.	TGCGCCAGCAGCTTGGGACGGACAAACTATGAAGCTTTCTTT	CASSLGRTNYEAFF
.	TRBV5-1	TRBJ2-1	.	TGCGCCAGCCGTTCCACCGGGCCTTACAATGAGCAGTTCTTC	CASRSTGPYNEQFF
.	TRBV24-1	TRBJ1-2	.	TGTGCCACCAGTGATGAGGCTAACTATGGCTACACCTTC	CATSDEANYGYTF
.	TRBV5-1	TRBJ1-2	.	TGCGCCAGCAGCTTGGTGAGGGAAAGTTATGGCTACACCTTC	CASSLVRESYGYTF
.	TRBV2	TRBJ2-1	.	TGTGCCAGCAGGGATTTCCATGAGCAGTTCTTC	CASRDFHEQFF
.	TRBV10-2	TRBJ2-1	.	TGCGCCAGCAGTGAGCGGCAGTCCTACAATGAGCAGTTCTTC	CASSERQSYNEQFF
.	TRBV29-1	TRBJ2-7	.	TGCAGCGCGGGGCTGGGGGGCGCCTACGAGCAGTACTTC	CSAGLGGAYEQYF